This T cell receptor beta chain was retrieved from a study of blood T cell repertoires in COVID-19. The overall study: Researchers got acute and convalescent COVID-19 samples from the United States, Italy and Spain. The cDNA or gDNA used as material had been derived from T cells, B-cell-depleted T cells, or PBMCs.

CDR3 length: 19 residues. V lost 4 bases and J lost 3, with 28 bases in between. CDR1 is SGDLS, CDR2 YYNGEE, per germline. Generated by immunoSEQ multiplex PCR, the TCRdb table keeps only in-frame clones and is missing some. The profile shows 250,000 to 300,000 clones, under 90% of them singletons. Sequenced: peripheral blood. This sequence was found in a woman aged 55-69 years with active or convalescent COVID-19. This chain links TRBV9 with TRBJ1-2; unclear D gene. In DNA form, the CDR3 reads TGTGCCAGCAGCCGCGACACCCGATCGGGATTCACTATCCACTATGGCTACACCTTC. This codes for CASSRDTRSGFTIHYGYTF.